This TCR beta chain was profiled in a study of CD8 T cells in Susac syndrome (dated by TCRdb to about 2019). About the investigation overall: Repertoire sequencing was used to test whether CD8+ T cell activation and differentiation in Susac syndrome was antigen driven. General conclusions and limits of the study: The number of individuals in the TCR sequencing and HLA analysis was acknowledged as relatively small.

High-throughput TCR beta sequencing profiled peripheral blood CD8+ and CD4+ T cells from healthy donors, Susac syndrome patients and multiple sclerosis patients. The multiple sclerosis controls were treatment-naive patients whose relapsing-remitting disease, either stable or active, fulfilled the revised McDonald criteria. Bulk CD8+ and CD4+ T cells were purified by magnetic negative isolation, while CD8+ TEMRA cells were enriched using FACS. Blood was drawn into EDTA tubes, processed within 24 hours, and PBMCs were isolated by density gradient centrifugation. PBMCs intended for TCR sequencing were cryopreserved in liquid nitrogen and were subsequently thawed in a 37 degrees C water bath. The sorted or isolated CD4+, CD8+ and CD8+ TEMRA cells reached a purity of at least 90%. As regards this clonotype: Which antigen it targets is not known. No quality values exist for individual bases; no much larger clone is one base distant.

V loses 5 bases of germline sequence and J loses 2 bases, and the interval between the two ends is 14 bases. The CDR3 goes from the cysteine to the phenylalanine over 15 residues. Only the CDR3 DNA stays, 45 bases, in frame from base 1. RNA was extracted with the RNeasy kit and about 0.5 to 1 ug was reverse transcribed using random hexamers. TCR beta CDR3 regions were amplified with the immunoSEQ multiplex PCR assay covering 54 Vbeta and 13 Jbeta segments. To correct PCR amplification bias, a synthetic template baseline was used for both primer optimization and computational correction. The paper's data handling went like this. Reads were annotated to V, D and J genes according to IMGT and were analyzed with immunoSEQ Analyzer, with only productive sequences retained. Clonality was calculated as one minus the Shannon entropy normalized by log2 of the number of productive unique sequences. Public and private clones were assessed among the 100 most prevalent clones of each patient and control. Clones were defined as Susac-specific if absent from the healthy and MS cohorts, from 1052 published viral clones and from other ImmuneACCESS disease sequences. Starting from the raw public reads, TCRdb applied fastp trimming at Q25, assembled clones with MiXCR and retained in-frame beta chains. For every CDR3 protein sequence, its rows merge into one entry that carries the most common genes and DNA. TCRdb's processing, not the authors', yielded these V and J calls. The table for this sample lists a few hundred thousand distinct CDR3 sequences; roughly 96% of them were counted only once. The ten most abundant clones make up 0.08% to 0.095% of the sample.

The sample consisted of CD4+ T cells from PBMCs. The chain uses TRBV12-3 or TRBV12-4 and TRBJ2-3; the D gene assignment is ambiguous. This clonotype was obtained from a human donor with multiple sclerosis. The CDR3 region reads CASSRGRKITDTQYF. The DNA sequence reads TGTGCCAGCAGTCGTGGACGGAAGATCACAGATACGCAGTATTTT.